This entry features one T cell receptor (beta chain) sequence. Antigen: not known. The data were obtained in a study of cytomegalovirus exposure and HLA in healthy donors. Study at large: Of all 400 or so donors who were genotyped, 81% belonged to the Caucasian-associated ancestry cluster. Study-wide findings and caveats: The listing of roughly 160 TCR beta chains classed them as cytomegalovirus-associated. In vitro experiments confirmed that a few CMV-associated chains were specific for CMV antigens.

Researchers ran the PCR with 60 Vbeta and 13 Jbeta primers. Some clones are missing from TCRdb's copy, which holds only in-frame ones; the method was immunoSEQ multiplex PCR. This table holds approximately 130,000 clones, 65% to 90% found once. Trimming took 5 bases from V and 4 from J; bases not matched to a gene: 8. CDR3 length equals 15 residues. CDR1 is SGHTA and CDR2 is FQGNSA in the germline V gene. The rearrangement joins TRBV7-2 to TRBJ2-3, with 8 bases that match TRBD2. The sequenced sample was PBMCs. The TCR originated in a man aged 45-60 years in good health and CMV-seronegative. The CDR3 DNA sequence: TGTGCCAGCAGCCACGGCGGGGGGCTTTCAGATACGCAGTATTTT. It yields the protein CASSHGGGLSDTQYF.